The entry below gives a single TCR beta chain sequence along with its context. Its antigen specificity is not known. Base qualities are missing; no much larger clone stands one base away. The High Capacity cDNA Reverse Transcription Kit was used to reverse transcribe all of the isolated RNA, meaning that expressed TCRB transcripts were what got sequenced. Deep immunoSEQ sequencing was applied to naive, central memory and regulatory T cell samples, giving an average of roughly 3.5 million total reads per sample. Sorted cells were lysed in RLT buffer, and RNA was extracted using DNase-treated RNeasy Micro or Mini kits according to cell number. Each cell subset was processed on its own to prevent cross-contamination, while patient and healthy donor samples were processed together. The immunoSEQ multiplex PCR was used to amplify TCRB sequences from cDNA, yielding 87-bp fragments that span the CDR3 region. The amplicons were sequenced using the Illumina HiSeq platform. The published analysis was carried out like this. Synthetic template baselines were used to correct PCR bias computationally, reads within Hamming distance 2 were collapsed, and singletons that could not be merged were discarded. By aligning reads against IMGT, V, D and J genes, CDR3 length, and insertions or deletions at six rearrangement sites were assigned. Clonotype counts were normalized to sorted cell number within each subset before computing true diversity and Gini coefficients with the tcR R package. Repertoire sharing was quantified using the overlap coefficient calculated on TCRB nucleotide sequences. Out-of-frame TCRB sequences from naive cells were analyzed to stand in for the pre-selection repertoire. The immuneACCESS repertoire file appears here via TCRdb, limited to in-frame rearrangements. These files lack a portion of the clones; in checked studies, under half of the deficit traces to unresolved V genes, and the cause of the others is not known. That table is the source of V, J and clone size, and D and trimming were worked out from the DNA. Within this sample are about 250,000 clones, with around 14% of them counted one time only. The ten top clones hold more than 0.02% of the sample.

The sample is drawn from a study of beta chain features in type 1 diabetes (dated 2018 in TCRdb). Background on the whole study: Mean age, gender distribution, total cell number and subset yield did not differ between patients and healthy donors. A total of around 110,000,000 sorted cells were examined across all samples, and RNA yield correlated strongly with the number of cells per subset. The study compared TCRB repertoires of sorted circulating CD4+ T cell subsets between recently diagnosed type 1 diabetes patients and matched healthy donors. Regulatory and stem cell-like memory subsets were isolated from only 8 patients and about 8 healthy donors, whereas naive and central memory subsets came from all 30 or so donors. The paper's findings and limits, for the study overall: A moderate but significant shortening of TCRB CDR3 length was observed in type 1 diabetes patients in all four CD4+ subsets. Because small numbers of individuals were included in the HLA sub-analyses, any influence of HLA type on TCRB rearrangement was left unresolved. At VDJ recombination sites, type 1 diabetes patients had fewer insertions and more deleted nucleotides, which implies abnormalities in thymic rearrangement. Because cDNA rather than genomic DNA was sequenced, highly expressing activated cells could have been over-represented, although no difference in activation and CD3 levels was found between groups. PCR might favor shorter templates, but patient and control samples were amplified and corrected together, so any skew would affect both groups equally. Naive, central memory and regulatory TCRB repertoires appeared more similar among patients than among healthy donors.

From each donor, a single peripheral blood sample of about 120 mL on average was drawn into heparinised tubes. A BD FACSAria II was used to sort naive, central memory, regulatory and stem cell-like memory CD4+ T cells with a panel that included CD45RO, CCR7, CD25, CD127, CD95 and CD27. A purity above 98% was achieved for all sorted populations. PBMCs were separated immediately by Lymphoprep density gradient centrifugation and were stained directly, without being cultured. So that batch effects would be minimized, each experiment stained and sorted samples in pairs, pairing one healthy donor with one patient. The sequenced material came from naive CD4+ T cells from blood. What this sample's cell subset or site label stands for: true naive CD4+ T cells. The sequence derives from a woman aged 40 to 55 in good health.

The DNA reads as follows: TGCGCCAGCAGCCAGAGGGTTCCGGGACAGGGGGGAGAAAAACTGTTTTTT. Its translation is CASSQRVPGQGGEKLFF. This receptor chain uses TRBV4-3 and TRBJ1-4, and 11 junction bases match TRBD1. Clipping removes 3 bases from V and 8 bases from J, with 11 as the unmatched junction base count. The germline V gene gives CDR1 as LGHNA and CDR2 as YSLEER. The CDR3 starts with the cysteine, ends with the phenylalanine, and has 17 residues. Solely the CDR3 DNA is kept, with 51 bases framed from the first base.